The rows below give T cell receptor beta chains drawn from one sample of a study of Ad26.COV2.S vaccination and SARS-CoV-2 variants. TCRdb's copy holds only in-frame clones and misses some; the assay was immunoSEQ multiplex PCR. This sample yields about 350,000 clones, of which around 88% are seen a single time; roughly 5% belongs to the top ten. The specimen was peripheral blood, collected in a trial of Ad26.COV2.S vaccine versus placebo. Source of these receptors: a person between 18 and 65 years old who received the Ad26.COV2.S COVID-19 vaccine or a placebo. Both conserved end residues are part of each CDR3. The D gene is left open where the match is weak. Rows may omit the clone size; those that give it use once, few, many or a size class.

J gene | clone size | V gene | D gene | CDR3 protein | CDR3 DNA
TRBJ2-1 | . | TRBV11-2 | TRBD2 | CASSTSGGARSYNEQFF | TGTGCCAGCAGTACTAGCGGGGGGGCCCGCTCCTACAATGAGCAGTTCTTC
TRBJ1-1 | . | TRBV30 | . | CAGGPGNTEAFF | TGTGCCGGAGGGCCCGGAAACACTGAAGCTTTCTTT
TRBJ1-5 | few | TRBV20-1 | . | CSASSGTSNQPQHF | TGCAGTGCAAGTTCAGGGACTAGCAATCAGCCCCAGCATTTT
TRBJ2-1 | . | TRBV11-3 | TRBD2 | CASSPLAGVSYNEQFF | TGTGCCAGCAGTCCACTAGCGGGGGTCTCCTACAATGAGCAGTTCTTC
TRBJ1-4 | . | TRBV11-1 | TRBD1 | CASSFSGGRNEKLFF | TGTGCCAGCAGCTTCTCAGGGGGGCGAAATGAAAAACTGTTTTTT
TRBJ2-6 | once | TRBV5-4 | . | CASSFSHSGANVLTF | TGTGCCAGCAGCTTTAGCCACTCTGGGGCCAACGTCCTGACTTTC
TRBJ2-2 | . | TRBV5-1 | . | CASSLAWDSRYGELFF | TGCGCCAGCAGCTTGGCCTGGGACTCCCGGTACGGGGAGCTGTTTTTT
TRBJ2-7 | . | TRBV3-1/TRBV3-2 | TRBD1 | CASSLDLGTGSYEQYF | TGTGCCAGCAGCCTCGACCTGGGGACAGGGAGCTACGAGCAGTACTTC
TRBJ2-2 | . | TRBV3-1/TRBV3-2 | . | CASSQGAYGSGELFF | TGTGCCAGCAGCCAAGGGGCCTACGGGTCCGGGGAGCTGTTTTTT
TRBJ1-2 | . | TRBV14 | . | CASSQDLQAFGYTF | TGTGCCAGCAGCCAAGATCTACAGGCTTTCGGCTACACCTTC